These 30 T cell receptor beta chains originate from one sample sequenced in a study of early T cells in non-severe SARS-CoV-2 infection. From the 5' RACE reads, TCRdb called clonotypes with MiXCR, one entry per CDR3 protein. The sample records about 80,000 distinct CDR3 sequences, 12% being singletons. Source material: whole blood. The origin of the receptors is an adult who was a healthcare worker with PCR-confirmed SARS-CoV-2 infection or an uninfected control (not recorded which).

This clonotype was detected ten times or more. The chain couples TRBV24-1 to TRBJ2-7, with TRBD2 matching over 9 bases. Germline loops: CDR1 KGHDR, CDR2 SFDVKD. The junction had 17 bases not matched to a gene; V was cut back by 8 bases and J by 4 bases. The CDR3 length is 17 residues. The DNA for the CDR3 is TGTGCCACCACGGGGGTAGCGGGGGTGAGTAGGGCTTACGAGCAGTACTTC. Protein sequence: CATTGVAGVSRAYEQYF.

This clonotype has at least ten counts. The chain has TRBV10-3 and TRBJ2-5; 12 bases are shared with TRBD2. J was trimmed by 4 bases and V by 6 bases; bases with no gene match: 9. CDR3 length: 16 amino acids. Germline CDR1 ENHRY, CDR2 SYGVKD. The CDR3: CAISHTPGLAGETQYF. The CDR3 DNA sequence: TGTGCCATCAGCCACACGCCGGGACTAGCGGGAGAGACCCAGTACTTC.

The chain combines TRBV12-3 or TRBV12-4 with TRBJ1-1, with a weak D call TRBD1 (5 bases). This CDR3 is built from 15 residues. Trimming left V 8 bases short and J 4 bases short, with 20 bases between. DNA of the CDR3: TGTGCCAGCCTTTCCGAGAGAGGGGCGGGCACTGAAGCTTTCTTT. Residues: CASLSERGAGTEAFF.

The gene calls are TRBV27 and TRBJ2-1; 7 bases match TRBD1. The CDR3 extends over 14 amino acids. With 7 bases clipped from V and 12 bases from J, the junction kept 15 bases outside the gene matches. Germline V lookup: CDR1 MNHEY, CDR2 SMNVEV (reference sequence). The CDR3 DNA reads as TGTGCCAGCACCACGGGACAGATCTTTCATGGGCAGTTCTTC. Translation: CASTTGQIFHGQFF.

This clonotype was detected ten times or more. The chain links TRBV30 to TRBJ2-7, with TRBD2 as a possible D gene (7 bases). The CDR3 covers 14 residues. The V end lost 2 bases, the J end lost 4 bases, and 15 bases lay between the germline ends. Germline V gene sequence: CDR1 GTSNPN, CDR2 SVGIG (reference sequence). CDR3 nucleotides: TGTGCCTGGAGTAGGGGGGAGGGCCAGTACGAGCAGTACTTC. This encodes CAWSRGEGQYEQYF. Complete variable domain (other parts from reference TRBV30 and TRBJ2-7): SQTIHQWPATLVQPVGSPLSLECTVEGTSNPNLYWYRQAAGRGLQLLFYSVGIGQISSEVPQNLSASRPQDRQFILSSKKLLLSDSGFYLCAWSRGEGQYEQYFGPGTRLTVT.

This clonotype has a handful of counts. This chain uses TRBV12-3 or TRBV12-4 with TRBJ1-1, with a possible D match to TRBD1 (5 bases). This CDR3 has 15 residues. With 4 bases removed from V and 4 bases from J, the gap between germline ends came to 16 bases. The CDR3, as DNA: TGTGCCAGCAGTTCCCCCACCCTTGGGGGCACTGAAGCTTTCTTT. Amino acid sequence: CASSSPTLGGTEAFF.

The V call is TRBV30, the J call TRBJ1-4, with 9 bases identical to TRBD1. Germline V gene data show CDR1 as GTSNPN and CDR2 as SVGIG (reference sequence). The CDR3 covers 15 residues. V lost 3 bases to trimming and J lost 5 bases; unmatched junction nucleotides: 7. The CDR3 region has the DNA TGTGCCTGGAGCCATACGGACAGGGGAAATGAAAAACTGTTTTTT. Protein product: CAWSHTDRGNEKLFF.

This clonotype was counted ten times or more. The rearrangement links TRBV9 to TRBJ1-3; D unclear. The V and J ends lost 4 bases and 1 base respectively, with 12 bases between them. CDR1 and CDR2 (germline): SGDLS, YYNGEE. The CDR3 has 15 residues. CDR3 nucleotides: TGTGCCAGCAGCCCTAGTGGGGTATCTGGAAACACCATATATTTT. Protein: CASSPSGVSGNTIYF. The variable domain in full, with the rest retrieved from reference TRBV9 and TRBJ1-3, is DSGVTQTPKHLITATGQRVTLRCSPRSGDLSVYWYQQSLDQGLQFLIQYYNGEERAKGNILERFSAQQFPDLHSELNLSSLELGDSALYFCASSPSGVSGNTIYFGEGSWLTVV.

The chain couples TRBV12-3 or TRBV12-4 to TRBJ1-1; 7 bases are shared with TRBD1. This CDR3 comprises 17 residues. V was pared by 2 bases and J by 1 base, with 10 bases of the junction left unmatched. This CDR3 reads CASSLNRAGQRNTEAFF. CDR3 nucleotides: TGTGCCAGCAGTTTAAATAGGGCGGGACAGAGGAACACTGAAGCTTTCTTT.

The CDR3 region is CASIQGSPNYGYTF. The CDR3 DNA is TGTGCCAGCATCCAGGGGTCCCCTAACTATGGCTACACCTTC. This chain connects TRBV6-6 to TRBJ1-2; weak D call: TRBD1 (6 bases). CDR3 size: 14 residues. Looked up from germline, CDR1 is MNHNY and CDR2 is SVGAGI (reference sequence). Trimming shortened V by 7 bases and J by 0 bases, and 12 bases separated the two germline ends.

Ten or more counts support this clonotype. The J gene is TRBJ2-7, the V gene TRBV3-1, with 12 positions matching TRBD2. The V gene's germline CDR1 is LGHDT and CDR2 YNNKEL (reference sequence). Germline trimming cut 0 bases from V and 8 bases from J; bases unmatched to any gene: 11. The CDR3 totals 17 residues. The CDR3 spells CASSQDPSRLAGVKQYF. CDR3 coding DNA: TGTGCCAGCAGCCAAGATCCCAGCAGACTAGCGGGAGTGAAGCAGTACTTC.

The rearrangement links TRBV12-3 or TRBV12-4 to TRBJ2-1; D unclear. Trimming left V 6 bases short and J 8 bases short, with 11 bases between. The CDR3 runs 12 residues. CDR3 amino acids: CASSPFVYEQFF. The DNA for the CDR3 is TGTGCCAGCAGCCCATTCGTTTATGAGCAGTTCTTC.

By sample fraction, this clonotype is medium-sized. This sequence joins TRBV5-1 and TRBJ2-1; TRBD2 matches 8 bases. Germline CDR1 SGHRS, CDR2 YFSETQ. The CDR3 has 16 amino acids. Losses at the gene ends were 5 bases for V and 4 bases for J; bases not matched to a gene: 11. The CDR3 sequence: CASSFVGGGPYNEQFF. DNA for the CDR3: TGCGCCAGCAGTTTCGTGGGCGGGGGGCCGTACAATGAGCAGTTCTTC.

This clonotype has ten or more counts. The V call is TRBV5-1, the J call TRBJ2-1, with D perhaps matching TRBD1 (6 bases). CDR3 length: 14 residues. V was pared by 5 bases and J by 9 bases, with 18 bases between. Germline CDR1 and CDR2: SGHRS and YFSETQ. The CDR3 DNA reads as TGCGCCAGCAGGTCACAGGGCCCTTTAGTTGAGCAGTTCTTC. Protein sequence: CASRSQGPLVEQFF.

By share of the sample, this clonotype is medium-sized. This chain connects TRBV11-2 to TRBJ2-1; TRBD2 agrees at 7 bases. The CDR3 extends over 17 amino acids. The ends lost 1 base at V and 6 bases at J; junction bases unmatched: 12. Germline V lookup: CDR1 SGHAT, CDR2 FQNNGV. Written as DNA, the CDR3 is TGTGCCAGCAGCTTAGGCCCAGCGGCGGGGGACCTCAATGAGCAGTTCTTC. It codes for CASSLGPAAGDLNEQFF.

This clonotype came up many times. This rearrangement joins TRBV13 to TRBJ1-5; D gene unclear. V was pared by 3 bases and J by 5 bases, with 5 bases between. The CDR3 runs to 12 residues. Germline assignment: CDR1 PRHDT and CDR2 FYEKMQ (reference sequence). The CDR3 nucleotides read TGTGCCAGCAGCTTTTTGGATCAGCCCCAGCATTTT. Its translation is CASSFLDQPQHF.

The rearrangement joins TRBV3-1 to TRBJ2-6; D is perhaps TRBD1 or TRBD2 (5 bases each). The CDR3 covers 14 residues. CDR1 is LGHDT, CDR2 YNNKEL, per germline (reference sequence). Trimming took 7 bases from V and 1 from J, leaving 8 bases between them. The CDR3 sequence: CASNWGSGANVLTF. CDR3 sequence (DNA): TGTGCCAGCAACTGGGGGTCTGGGGCCAACGTCCTGACTTTC.

This clonotype was observed many times. The chain combines TRBV6-2 or TRBV6-3 with TRBJ1-2; unclear D gene. V shed 4 bases and J shed 2 bases, with 17 bases lying between them. This CDR3 spans 16 amino acids. The germline V gene encodes CDR1 MNHEY and CDR2 SVGEGT. CDR3 sequence (DNA): TGTGCCAGCAGTTGGGAGCCCGGACGGAAGAACTATGGCTACACCTTC. This translates into CASSWEPGRKNYGYTF.

CDR3 loop: CASSPRLAGPNNEQFF. Here the CDR3 DNA reads TGTGCCAGCAGCCCCAGACTAGCGGGGCCCAACAATGAGCAGTTCTTC. The chain employs TRBV9 and TRBJ2-1; 11 bases match TRBD2. CDR3 length equals 16 residues. CDR1 is SGDLS and CDR2 is YYNGEE in the germline V gene. After removal of 4 bases from V and 5 bases from J, the junction contained 8 bases not matched to a gene.

The V and J genes are TRBV29-1 and TRBJ2-1; D possibly uses TRBD1 or TRBD2 (6 bases each). CDR1 is SQVTM and CDR2 is ANQGSEA in the germline V gene. The CDR3 spans 12 residues. Trimming removed 4 bases from V and 9 bases from J, with 13 bases in between. CDR3 DNA: TGCAGCGTTGTTACGGGGGCGGGTGAGCAGTTCTTC. Translated, it gives CSVVTGAGEQFF.

This clonotype appeared a few times. V and J are TRBV7-6 and TRBJ1-5; no definite D call. Trimming pared 5 bases from V and 4 bases from J, leaving 12 bases between. Germline CDR1 and CDR2: SGHVS and FNYEAQ. The CDR3 length is 14 residues. The CDR3 loop reads CASSPGPGNQPQHF. In DNA, the CDR3 is TGTGCCAGCAGCCCCGGTCCGGGAAATCAGCCCCAGCATTTT.

The gene calls are TRBV20-1 and TRBJ2-5; no reliable D call. V was cut by 8 bases and J by 2 bases, with 15 bases left in between. Germline loops: CDR1 DFQATT, CDR2 SNEGSKA (reference sequence). This CDR3 has 13 residues. CDR3 DNA: TGCAGTTTTCGGTACTCTGCTCAAGAGACCCAGTACTTC. Translating gives CSFRYSAQETQYF.

This clonotype was counted at least ten times. The chain employs TRBV5-6 and TRBJ1-1; D is unclear. CDR1 and CDR2 from the germline V gene are SGHDT and YYEEEE. Trimming pared 4 bases from V and 1 base from J, leaving 14 bases between. This CDR3 is built from 15 residues. The CDR3 DNA follows: TGTGCCAGCAGCCCCCAGAGCTCGTCGAACACTGAAGCTTTCTTT. Protein: CASSPQSSSNTEAFF. The full variable domain, in which reference TRBV5-6 and TRBJ1-1 provide the parts outside the CDR3, is DAGVTQSPTHLIKTRGQQVTLRCSPKSGHDTVSWYQQALGQGPQFIFQYYEEEERQRGNFPDRFSGHQFPNYSSELNVNALLLGDSALYLCASSPQSSSNTEAFFGQGTRLTVV.

About this clonotype: The junction departs from germline at one end; a sequencing error may be responsible. The V and J genes are TRBV19 and TRBJ2-2; D is tentatively TRBD1 or TRBD2 (5 bases each). Germline CDR1 LNHDA, CDR2 SQIVND (reference sequence). The CDR3 is 14 residues long. The CDR3: CASRSRANTGELYF. The CDR3 DNA is TGTGCCAGTAGGTCCAGGGCGAACACCGGGGAGCTGTATTTT.

This clonotype was seen more than once but under ten times. V gene TRBV29-1 combines with J gene TRBJ1-1; 10 nucleotides match TRBD1. This CDR3 has 15 amino acids. Germline CDR1 reads SQVTM; CDR2 reads ANQGSEA. V trimming: 4 bases; J trimming: 3 bases; junction bases outside the gene matches: 8. For the CDR3, the DNA is TGCAGCGTTGTCGAATTTGGGACAGGGGACACTGAAGCTTTCTTT. This sequence encodes CSVVEFGTGDTEAFF. Together with reference TRBV29-1 and TRBJ1-1, the CDR3 gives the full variable domain: SAVISQKPSRDICQRGTSLTIQCQVDSQVTMMFWYRQQPGQSLTLIATANQGSEATYESGFVIDKFPISRPNLTFSTLTVSNMSPEDSSIYLCSVVEFGTGDTEAFFGQGTRLTVV.

The chain combines TRBV24-1 with TRBJ2-2; unclear D gene. The CDR3 sequence is 13 residues long. Trimming cost V 8 bases and J 6 bases, with 12 bases left between them. The germline V gene has CDR1 KGHDR and CDR2 SFDVKD. As DNA, the CDR3 is TGTGCCACCAATTCGATCCCGGCCGGGGAGCTGTTTTTT. It encodes CATNSIPAGELFF.

This clonotype was observed many times. In DNA form, the CDR3 reads TGTGCCAGCAACCCCGCCCTACAGGGAGTGAACACTGAAGCTTTCTTT. Protein sequence: CASNPALQGVNTEAFF. V is TRBV6-2 or TRBV6-3 and J is TRBJ1-1; D possibly corresponds to TRBD1 (6 bases). The CDR3 has 16 amino acids. Trimming left V 7 bases short and J 0 bases short, with 18 bases between. Germline V gives CDR1 MNHEY, CDR2 SVGEGT.

This clonotype was counted at least ten times. The J gene is TRBJ2-1, the V gene TRBV6-2 or TRBV6-3, with 8 bases fitting TRBD2. This CDR3 has 16 residues. Germline-derived CDR1 and CDR2 are MNHEY and SVGEGT. J was trimmed by 9 bases and V by 10 bases; bases with no gene match: 20. The CDR3 loop is CATHPPGGPTGIEQFF. As DNA, the CDR3 is TGTGCCACCCACCCCCCGGGGGGGCCAACTGGGATTGAGCAGTTCTTC.

This rearrangement joins TRBV7-6 to TRBJ2-7; TRBD2 is a possible D gene (6 bases). The CDR3 is made up of 13 amino acids. V was pared by 1 base and J by 7 bases, with 11 bases between. CDR1 is SGHVS and CDR2 is FNYEAQ in the germline V gene. The CDR3, as DNA: TGTGCCAGCAGCTTAGTTTCTAGCGAGGAGCAGTACTTC. It specifies CASSLVSSEEQYF.

This clonotype has at least ten counts. This chain uses TRBV4-2 with TRBJ2-1; 12 bases line up with TRBD2. The CDR3 contains 16 residues. The germline V gene has CDR1 LGHNA and CDR2 YNFKEQ. With 4 bases clipped from V and 5 bases from J, the junction kept 6 bases outside the gene matches. CDR3 residues: CASSPIPSGGDNEQFF. The CDR3 DNA sequence: TGTGCCAGCAGCCCGATCCCTAGCGGGGGGGACAATGAGCAGTTCTTC.